This T cell receptor (beta chain) derives from a study of HIV-infected children after antiretroviral therapy interruption. Study as a whole: Most children had recorded EBV and CMV exposure. Overall study results and limits: After treatment interruption started, naive CD4+ CDR3 overlap across time points dropped.

Treatment reported: PENTA 11 planned treatment interruption arm or continuous ART arm. Participants had taken at least three-drug ART for at least 24 weeks. Sorting from thawed PBMCs isolated naive CD4+ CD45RA+ CD45RO- T cells. V was clipped by 2 bases and J by 0 bases, with 12 bases between them. Germline CDR1 SGDLS, CDR2 YYNGEE. The CDR3 totals 15 residues. This clonotype was counted at least ten times. Its antigen remains unknown. The TCR library was built from RNA with a 3' RACE protocol and unique molecular identifiers. A single record per CDR3 protein comes from TCRdb applying MiXCR to the 3' RACE reads. The sample carries about 89,000 distinct CDR3 sequences, 5.5% to 8.5% recorded once.

This specimen consisted of CD45RA+ CD4+ T cells from PBMCs, pooled from several time points, obtained from a donor given antiretroviral therapy, either interrupted or continuous. Regarding subset: naive CD4+ CD45RA+ CD45RO- T cells. The receptor was derived from a pool of human donors with HIV. This rearrangement joins TRBV9 to TRBJ2-7, with TRBD1 as a possible D gene (5 bases). In nucleotides, the CDR3 is TGTGCCAGCAGCGTTTCAGGGATGAGCTCCTACGAGCAGTACTTC. Translation gives CASSVSGMSSYEQYF.